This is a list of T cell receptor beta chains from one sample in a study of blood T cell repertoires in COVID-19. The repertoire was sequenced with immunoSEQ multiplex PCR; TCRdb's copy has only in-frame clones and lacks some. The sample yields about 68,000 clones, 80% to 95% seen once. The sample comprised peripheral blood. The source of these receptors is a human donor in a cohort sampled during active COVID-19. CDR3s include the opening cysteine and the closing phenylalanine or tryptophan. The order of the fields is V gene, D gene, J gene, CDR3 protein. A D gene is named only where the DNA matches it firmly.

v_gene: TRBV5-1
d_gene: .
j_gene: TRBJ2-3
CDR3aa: CASSLDLFESGLQRGFTDTQYF

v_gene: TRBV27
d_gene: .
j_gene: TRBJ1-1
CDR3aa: CASSRTGPMNTEAFF

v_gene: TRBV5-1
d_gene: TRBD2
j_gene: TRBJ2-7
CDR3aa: CASSHAGTGGGWDEQYF

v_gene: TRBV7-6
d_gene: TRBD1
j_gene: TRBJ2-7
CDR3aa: CASSLRDREPYEQYF

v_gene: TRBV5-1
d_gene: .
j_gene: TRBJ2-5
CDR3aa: CASSPGGQQETQYF

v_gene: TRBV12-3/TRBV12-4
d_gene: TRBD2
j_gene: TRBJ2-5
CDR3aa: CASSLRGEETQYF

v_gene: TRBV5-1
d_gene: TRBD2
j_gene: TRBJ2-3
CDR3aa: CASKNPSGGAWFTDTQYF

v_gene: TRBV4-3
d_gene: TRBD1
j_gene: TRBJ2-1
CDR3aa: CASSQGDRGSGEQFF

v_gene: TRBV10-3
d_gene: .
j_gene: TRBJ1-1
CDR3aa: CAISPMNTEAFF

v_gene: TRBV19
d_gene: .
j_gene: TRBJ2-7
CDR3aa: CASSNLYYEQYF

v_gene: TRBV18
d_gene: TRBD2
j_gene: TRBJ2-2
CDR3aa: CASSKTSGGARTKNTGELFF

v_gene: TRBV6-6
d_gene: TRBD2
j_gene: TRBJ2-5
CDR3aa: CASSPKGVGTSGGYQETQYF

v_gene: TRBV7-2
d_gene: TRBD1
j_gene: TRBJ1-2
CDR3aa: CASSNTRQGGYTF

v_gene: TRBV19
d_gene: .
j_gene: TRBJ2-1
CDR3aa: CASTDSYNEQFF

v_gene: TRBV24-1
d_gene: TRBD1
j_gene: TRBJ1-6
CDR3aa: CATSDQGQGMHSPLHF

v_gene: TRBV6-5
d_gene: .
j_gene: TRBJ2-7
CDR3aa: CASKADNSYEQYF

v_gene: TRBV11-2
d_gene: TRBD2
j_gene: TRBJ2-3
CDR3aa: CASSPGTSGGDTQYF

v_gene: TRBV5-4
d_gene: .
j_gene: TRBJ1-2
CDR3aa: CASSPRPRDVAGGYTF

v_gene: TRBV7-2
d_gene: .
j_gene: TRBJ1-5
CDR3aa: CASSPNLGNQPQHF

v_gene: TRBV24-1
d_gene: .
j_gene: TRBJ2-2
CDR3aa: CATKAGTNTGELFF

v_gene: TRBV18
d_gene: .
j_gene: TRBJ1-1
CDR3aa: CASSPPGLGSNTEAFF

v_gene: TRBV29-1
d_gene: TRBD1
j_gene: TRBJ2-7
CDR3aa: CSAQPRTGGGEQYF

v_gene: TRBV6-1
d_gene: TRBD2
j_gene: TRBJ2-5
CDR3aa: CASSERGARGWETQYF

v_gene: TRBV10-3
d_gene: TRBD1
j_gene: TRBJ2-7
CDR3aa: CAITGTGPSSYEQYF

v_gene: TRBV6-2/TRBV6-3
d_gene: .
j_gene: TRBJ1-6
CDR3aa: CASSYSSRRGNSPLHF

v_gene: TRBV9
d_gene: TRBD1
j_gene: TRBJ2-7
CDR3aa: CASSVGQGASSEQYF

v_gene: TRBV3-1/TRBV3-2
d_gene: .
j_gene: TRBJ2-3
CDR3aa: CASSQEMGGFSSTDTQYF

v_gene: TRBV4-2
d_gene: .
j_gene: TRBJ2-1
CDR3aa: CASSQDQLETYNEQLF

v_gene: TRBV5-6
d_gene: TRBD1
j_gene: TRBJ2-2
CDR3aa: CASSNGQGMIRGGELFF

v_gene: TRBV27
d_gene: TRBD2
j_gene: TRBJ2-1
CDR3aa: CASSARSGGNYNEQFF

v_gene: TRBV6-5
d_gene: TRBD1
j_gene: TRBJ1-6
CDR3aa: CASSLTGENSPLHF

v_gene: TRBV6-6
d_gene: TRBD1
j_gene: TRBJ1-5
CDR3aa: CASSLQGVNQPQHF

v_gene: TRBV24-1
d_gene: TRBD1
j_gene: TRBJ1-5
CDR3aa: CATSEPGQGAWHF

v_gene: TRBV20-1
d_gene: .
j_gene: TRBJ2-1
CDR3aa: CSAMTDGEQFF

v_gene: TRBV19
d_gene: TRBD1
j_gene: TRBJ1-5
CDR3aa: CASSILRDREQPQHF

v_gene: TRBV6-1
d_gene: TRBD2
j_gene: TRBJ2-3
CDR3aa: CASSERGGGLGDTQYF

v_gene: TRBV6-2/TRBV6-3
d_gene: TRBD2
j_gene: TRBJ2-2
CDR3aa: CASSYGLARELFF

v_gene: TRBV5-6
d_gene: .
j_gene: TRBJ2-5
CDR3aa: CASSLAGGQETQYF

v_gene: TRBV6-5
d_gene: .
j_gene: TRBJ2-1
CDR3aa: CASKPKLALEQFF

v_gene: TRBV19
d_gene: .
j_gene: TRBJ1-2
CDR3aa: CASFQGGYTF

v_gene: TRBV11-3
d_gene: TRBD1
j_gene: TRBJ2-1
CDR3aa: CASSPSPGQGGVEQFF

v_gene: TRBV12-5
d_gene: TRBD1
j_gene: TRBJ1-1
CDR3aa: CASGFSTTGGQAFF

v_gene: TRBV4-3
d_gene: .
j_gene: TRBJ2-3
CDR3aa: CASSQDSGTDTQYF

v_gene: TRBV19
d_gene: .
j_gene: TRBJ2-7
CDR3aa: CASGVTGSSYEQYF

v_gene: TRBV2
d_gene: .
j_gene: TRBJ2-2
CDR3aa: CASSELRSGTGELFF

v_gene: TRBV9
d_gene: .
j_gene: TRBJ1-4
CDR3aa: CASSGRTDFNEKLFF

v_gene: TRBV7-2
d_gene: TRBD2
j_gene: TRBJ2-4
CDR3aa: CASSSRTSGGVKNIQYF

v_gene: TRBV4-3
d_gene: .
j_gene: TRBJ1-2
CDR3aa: CASSQDVQGSGYTF

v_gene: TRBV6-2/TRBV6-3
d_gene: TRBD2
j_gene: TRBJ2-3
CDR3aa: CASSYSPAGGRGDTQYF

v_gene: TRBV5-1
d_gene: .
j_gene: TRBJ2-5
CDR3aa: CASSPGLLGETQYF

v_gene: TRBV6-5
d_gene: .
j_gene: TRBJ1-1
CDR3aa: CASRPGVMNTEAFF

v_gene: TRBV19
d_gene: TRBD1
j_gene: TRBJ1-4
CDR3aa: CASSLGGQVNEKLFF

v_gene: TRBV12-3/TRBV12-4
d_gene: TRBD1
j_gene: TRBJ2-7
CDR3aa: CASSRDRYEQYF

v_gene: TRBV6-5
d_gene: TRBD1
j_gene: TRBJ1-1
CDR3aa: CASSYSSSGTEFF

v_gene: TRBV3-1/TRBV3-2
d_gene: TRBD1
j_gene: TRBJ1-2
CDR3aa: CASSPPGQGANYGYTF

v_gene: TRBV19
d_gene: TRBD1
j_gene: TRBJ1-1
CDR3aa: CASSFTGGSVFF

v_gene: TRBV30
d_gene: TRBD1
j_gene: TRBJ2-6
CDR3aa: CAWGQGLPGANVLTF

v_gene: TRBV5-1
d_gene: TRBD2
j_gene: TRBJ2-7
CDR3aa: CASSLESGGIYEQYF

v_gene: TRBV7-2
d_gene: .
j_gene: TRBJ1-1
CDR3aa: CASSDRGPTGTEAFF